The sequence of this T cell receptor beta chain was determined in a study of patients and donors after allogeneic stem cell transplantation. Germline values: CDR1 SGHAT, CDR2 FQNNGV. V was pared by 0 bases and J by 6 bases, with 8 bases of the junction left unmatched. The length of the CDR3 is 16 residues. MiXCR was run by TCRdb on the RT-PCR reads, yielding one entry per CDR3 protein. Of 25,000 to 35,000 distinct CDR3 sequences in the sample, nearly 7% were seen once. This clonotype was recorded many times. Specimen: blood, either unsorted or a sorted T cell fraction (not recorded which). The rearrangement uses TRBV11-2 and TRBJ2-1, with 7 nucleotides matching TRBD2. This sequence originates from a human donor who was either an allogeneic HSCT recipient or a stem cell or donor lymphocyte infusion donor (not recorded which). It is not recorded whose cells these are; they may come from a transplant donor. CDR3 amino acids: CASSLDPAGYLNEQFF. The CDR3 DNA follows: TGTGCCAGCAGCTTAGATCCAGCGGGATACCTCAATGAGCAGTTCTTC.